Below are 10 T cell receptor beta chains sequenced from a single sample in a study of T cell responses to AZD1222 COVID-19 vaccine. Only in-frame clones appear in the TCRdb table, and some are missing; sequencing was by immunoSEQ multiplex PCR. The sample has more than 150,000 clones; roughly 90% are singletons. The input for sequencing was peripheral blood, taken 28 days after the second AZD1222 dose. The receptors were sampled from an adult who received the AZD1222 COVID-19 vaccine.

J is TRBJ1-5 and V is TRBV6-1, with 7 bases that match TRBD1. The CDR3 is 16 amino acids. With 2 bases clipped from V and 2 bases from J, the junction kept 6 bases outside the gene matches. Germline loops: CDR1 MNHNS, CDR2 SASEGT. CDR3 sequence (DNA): TGTGCCAGCAGTGAACCGGGGCAGGGGGGCAATCAGCCCCAGCATTTT. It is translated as CASSEPGQGGNQPQHF.

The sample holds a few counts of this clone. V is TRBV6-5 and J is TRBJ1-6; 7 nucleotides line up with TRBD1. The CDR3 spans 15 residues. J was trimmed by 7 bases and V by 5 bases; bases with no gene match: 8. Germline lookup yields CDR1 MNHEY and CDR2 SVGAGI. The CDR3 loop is CASSLTGAINSPLHF. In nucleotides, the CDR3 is TGTGCCAGCAGTCTAACAGGGGCCATCAATTCACCCCTCCACTTT.

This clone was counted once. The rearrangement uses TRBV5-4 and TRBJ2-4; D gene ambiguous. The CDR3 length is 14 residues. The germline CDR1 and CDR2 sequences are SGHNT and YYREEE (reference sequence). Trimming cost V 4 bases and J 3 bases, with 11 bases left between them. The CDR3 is CASSQSIGKNIQYF. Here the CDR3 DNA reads TGTGCCAGCAGCCAGTCCATAGGCAAAAACATTCAGTACTTC.

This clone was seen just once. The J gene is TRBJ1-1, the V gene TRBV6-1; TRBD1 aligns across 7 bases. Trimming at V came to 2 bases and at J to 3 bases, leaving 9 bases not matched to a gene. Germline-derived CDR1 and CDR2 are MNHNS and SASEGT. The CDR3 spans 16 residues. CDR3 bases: TGTGCCAGCAGTGAACTGAGGGGCAGGGGGGACACTGAAGCTTTCTTT. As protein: CASSELRGRGDTEAFF.

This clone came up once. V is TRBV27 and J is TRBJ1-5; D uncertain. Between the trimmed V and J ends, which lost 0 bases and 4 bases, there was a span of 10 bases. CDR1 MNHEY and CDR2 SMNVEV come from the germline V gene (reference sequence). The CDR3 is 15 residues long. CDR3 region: CASSLSMQPNQPQHF. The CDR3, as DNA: TGTGCCAGCAGTTTATCGATGCAGCCAAATCAGCCCCAGCATTTT.

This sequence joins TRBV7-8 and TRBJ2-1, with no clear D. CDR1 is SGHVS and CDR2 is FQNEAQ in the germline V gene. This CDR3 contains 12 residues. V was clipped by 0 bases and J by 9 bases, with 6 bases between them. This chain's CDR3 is CASSLALSEQFF. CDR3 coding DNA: TGTGCCAGCAGCTTAGCGTTGAGTGAGCAGTTCTTC.

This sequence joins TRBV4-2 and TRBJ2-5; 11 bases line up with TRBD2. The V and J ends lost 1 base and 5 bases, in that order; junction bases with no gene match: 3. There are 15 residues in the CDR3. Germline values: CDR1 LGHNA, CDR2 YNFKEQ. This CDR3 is CASSQGSGGAETQYF. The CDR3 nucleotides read TGTGCCAGCAGCCAAGGTAGCGGGGGGGCGGAGACCCAGTACTTC.

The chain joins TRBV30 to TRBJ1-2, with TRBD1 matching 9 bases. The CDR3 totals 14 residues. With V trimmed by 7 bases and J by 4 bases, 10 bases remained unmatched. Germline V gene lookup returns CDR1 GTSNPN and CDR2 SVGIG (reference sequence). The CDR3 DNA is TGTGCCTCCTCCGGGACAGGGAAGGCCTATGGCTACACCTTC. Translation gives CASSGTGKAYGYTF.

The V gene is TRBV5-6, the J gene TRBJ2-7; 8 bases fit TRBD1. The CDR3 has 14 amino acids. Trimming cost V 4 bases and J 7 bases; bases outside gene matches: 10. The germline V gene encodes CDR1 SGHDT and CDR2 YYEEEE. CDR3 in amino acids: CASSPGRGRREQYF. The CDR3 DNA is TGTGCCAGCAGCCCGGGCAGGGGGCGACGAGAGCAGTACTTC.

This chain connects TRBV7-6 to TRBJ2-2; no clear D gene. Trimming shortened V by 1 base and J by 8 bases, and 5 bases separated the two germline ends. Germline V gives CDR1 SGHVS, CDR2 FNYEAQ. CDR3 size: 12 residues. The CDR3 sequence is CASSLGWGELFF. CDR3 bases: TGTGCCAGCAGCTTAGGGTGGGGGGAGCTGTTTTTT. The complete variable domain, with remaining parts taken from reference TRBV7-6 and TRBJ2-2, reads GAGVSQSPRYKVTKRGQDVALRCDPISGHVSLYWYRQALGQGPEFLTYFNYEAQQDKSGLPNDRFSAERPEGSISTLTIQRTEQRDSAMYRCASSLGWGELFFGEGSRLTVL.